The entry below describes one TCR beta chain. The data are from a study of kidney transplant recipient with SARS-CoV-2 infection. Trimming took off 5 bases at V and 6 bases at J, with 14 bases between the two ends. The CDR3 covers 14 residues. The germline V gene has CDR1 SGHTA and CDR2 FQGNSA. From the reads, TCRdb called clonotypes with MiXCR, one entry per CDR3 protein. The sample has about 250,000 distinct CDR3 sequences, around 28% seen once. The TCR was taken from a male patient in his thirties who had COVID-19 and was a kidney transplant recipient. Some of the T cells may derive from the graft donor. The sample was a blood sample, taken at baseline and between days 110 and 120 from a kidney transplant recipient. The chain combines TRBV7-2 with TRBJ2-4; D perhaps matches TRBD2 (5 bases). CDR3 in amino acids: CASSPRTQRNIQYF. In DNA form, the CDR3 reads TGTGCCAGCAGCCCCCGGACTCAGAGAAACATTCAGTACTTC.